This paragraph covers one T cell receptor beta chain sequence. The antigen remains undetermined. This sample was included in a study of a mutant IDH1 vaccine in newly diagnosed glioma. Between the trimmed V and J ends, which lost 1 base and 1 base, there was a span of 6 bases. CDR3 length equals 13 residues. Germline CDR1 reads SGHDT; CDR2 reads YYEEEE. Repertoires were generated with immunoSEQ multiplex PCR, while TCRdb's copy carries only in-frame clones and drops some. The data hold about 55,000 clones, with under 90% observed a single time. Time point indicated: week 35, safety follow-up. One vaccine dose held 300 ug of mutant IDH1 20-mer peptide and came with topical imiquimod.

The sample in question was PBMCs, obtained from a glioma patient whose treatment included an IDH1 peptide vaccine. The clonotype was recovered from a woman between 18 and 30 years old with glioma. This rearrangement joins TRBV5-6 to TRBJ2-7; D is ambiguous. CDR3 loop: CASSLSLSYEQYF. CDR3 DNA: TGTGCCAGCAGCTTGTCCCTATCCTACGAGCAGTACTTC.